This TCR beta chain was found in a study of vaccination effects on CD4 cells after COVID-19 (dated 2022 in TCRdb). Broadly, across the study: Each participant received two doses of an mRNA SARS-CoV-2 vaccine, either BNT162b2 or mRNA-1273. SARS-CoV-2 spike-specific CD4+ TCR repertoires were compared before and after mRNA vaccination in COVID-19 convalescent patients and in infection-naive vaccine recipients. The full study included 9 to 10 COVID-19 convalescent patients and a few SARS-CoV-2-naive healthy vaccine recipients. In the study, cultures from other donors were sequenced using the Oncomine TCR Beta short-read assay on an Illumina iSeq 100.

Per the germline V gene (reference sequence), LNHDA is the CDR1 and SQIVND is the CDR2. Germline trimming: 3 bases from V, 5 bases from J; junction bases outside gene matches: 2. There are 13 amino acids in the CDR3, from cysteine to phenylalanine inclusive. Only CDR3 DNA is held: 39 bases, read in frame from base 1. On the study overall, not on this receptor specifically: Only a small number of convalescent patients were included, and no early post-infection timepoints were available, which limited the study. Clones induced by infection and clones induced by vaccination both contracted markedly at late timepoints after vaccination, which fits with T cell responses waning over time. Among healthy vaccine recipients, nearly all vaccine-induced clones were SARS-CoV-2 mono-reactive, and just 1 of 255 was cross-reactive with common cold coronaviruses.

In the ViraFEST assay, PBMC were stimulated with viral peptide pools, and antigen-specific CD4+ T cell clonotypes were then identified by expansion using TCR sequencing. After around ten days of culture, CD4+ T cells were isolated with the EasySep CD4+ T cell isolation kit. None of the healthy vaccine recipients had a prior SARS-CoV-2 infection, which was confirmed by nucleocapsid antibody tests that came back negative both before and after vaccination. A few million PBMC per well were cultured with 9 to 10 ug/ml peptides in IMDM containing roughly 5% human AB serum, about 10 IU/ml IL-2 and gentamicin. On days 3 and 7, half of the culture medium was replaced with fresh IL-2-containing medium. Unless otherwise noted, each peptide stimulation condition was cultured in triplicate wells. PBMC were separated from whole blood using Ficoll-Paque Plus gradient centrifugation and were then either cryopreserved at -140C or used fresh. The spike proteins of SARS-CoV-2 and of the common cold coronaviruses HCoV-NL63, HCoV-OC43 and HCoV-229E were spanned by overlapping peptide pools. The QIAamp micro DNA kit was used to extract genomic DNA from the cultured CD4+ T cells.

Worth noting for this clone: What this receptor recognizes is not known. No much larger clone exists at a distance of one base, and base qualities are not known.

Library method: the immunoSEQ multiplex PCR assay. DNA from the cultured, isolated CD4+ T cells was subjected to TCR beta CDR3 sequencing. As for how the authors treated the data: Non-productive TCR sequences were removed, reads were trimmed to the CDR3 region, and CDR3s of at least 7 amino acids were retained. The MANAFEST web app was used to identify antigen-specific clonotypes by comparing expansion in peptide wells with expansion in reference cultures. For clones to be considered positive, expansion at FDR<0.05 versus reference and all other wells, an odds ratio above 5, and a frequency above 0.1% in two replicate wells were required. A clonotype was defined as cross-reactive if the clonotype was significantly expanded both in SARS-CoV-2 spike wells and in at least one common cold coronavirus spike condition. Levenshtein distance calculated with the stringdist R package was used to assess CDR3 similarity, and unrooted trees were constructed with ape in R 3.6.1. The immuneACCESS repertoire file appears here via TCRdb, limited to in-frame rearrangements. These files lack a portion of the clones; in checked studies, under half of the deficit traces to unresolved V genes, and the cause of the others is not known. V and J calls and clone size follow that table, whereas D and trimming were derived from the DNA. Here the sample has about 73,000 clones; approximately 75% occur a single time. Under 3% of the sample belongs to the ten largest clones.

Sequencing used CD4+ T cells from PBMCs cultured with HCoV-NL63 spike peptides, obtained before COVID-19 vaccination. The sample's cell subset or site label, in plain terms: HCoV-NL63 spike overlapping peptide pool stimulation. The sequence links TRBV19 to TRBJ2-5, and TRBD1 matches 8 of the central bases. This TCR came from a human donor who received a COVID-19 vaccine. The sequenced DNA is TGTGCCAGTAGTATGCAGGGGGCGGAGACCCAGTACTTC. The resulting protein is CASSMQGAETQYF.